Presented here are 15 T cell receptor beta chains from one specimen sequenced in a study of blood T cells in healthy people across ages. A J-beta primer mix and a sample-barcoded 5' primer were used in a second PCR of about 7 to 12 cycles. Via MiXCR, TCRdb re-called the 5' RACE reads, giving one row per CDR3 protein. The table lists roughly 1,700,000 distinct CDR3 sequences, 28% of them singletons. The sequencing input was blood. These receptors came from a woman between 25 and 40 years old in good health.

This clonotype was detected a few times. The chain combines TRBV6-6 with TRBJ1-1, with D perhaps TRBD1 (6 bases). The CDR3 runs 14 residues. Trimming left V 5 bases short and J 4 bases short, with 14 bases between. Germline-derived CDR1 and CDR2 are MNHNY and SVGAGI (reference sequence). CDR3 sequence: CASSPTGAATEAFF. As DNA, the CDR3 is TGTGCCAGCAGTCCCACGGGGGCGGCCACTGAAGCTTTCTTT.

V gene TRBV28 combines with J gene TRBJ2-7; tentatively, D is TRBD1 (5 bases). V was clipped by 3 bases and J by 4 bases, with 13 bases between them. Germline V CDR1 and CDR2: MDHEN, SYDVKM. The CDR3 extends over 14 amino acids. As DNA, the CDR3 is TGTGCCAGCAGTTTGGCACAGGTGATGTACGAGCAGTACTTC. This codes for CASSLAQVMYEQYF.

This clonotype appeared a few times. The CDR3 DNA sequence: TGTGCCAGCAGTATTGACCGCACTGAAGCTTTCTTT. It codes for CASSIDRTEAFF. This chain uses TRBV12-3 or TRBV12-4 with TRBJ1-1; D gene ambiguous. The CDR3 covers 12 residues. The V end lost 5 bases, the J end lost 4 bases, and 8 bases lay between the germline ends.

The V call is TRBV18, the J call TRBJ1-1; tentative D call: TRBD1 (5 bases). With 6 bases removed from V and 5 bases from J, the gap between germline ends came to 16 bases. This CDR3 has 14 residues. Germline loops: CDR1 KGHSH, CDR2 LQKENI. CDR3 coding DNA: TGTGCCAGCTCGGACGCGGGGGTGAGGACTGAAGCTTTCTTT. As protein: CASSDAGVRTEAFF.

This clonotype was observed a few times. V gene TRBV4-2 combines with J gene TRBJ2-7, with 7 bases that match TRBD2. The CDR3 contains 17 residues. With 2 bases clipped from V and 0 bases from J, the junction kept 10 bases outside the gene matches. Germline V lookup: CDR1 LGHNA, CDR2 YNFKEQ. In DNA form, the CDR3 reads TGTGCCAGCAGCCAAAGAAACGCGGGGGTGAGCTCCTACGAGCAGTACTTC. As protein: CASSQRNAGVSSYEQYF.

This clonotype was found a few times. The chain is built from TRBV14 and TRBJ2-4, with D perhaps TRBD2 (7 bases). This CDR3 contains 15 residues. Trimming took off 2 bases at V and 8 bases at J, with 16 bases between the two ends. Germline V lookup: CDR1 SGHDN, CDR2 FVKESK. CDR3 region: CASSQTPGGSDIQYF. CDR3 nucleotides: TGTGCCAGCAGCCAAACCCCGGGGGGCTCCGACATTCAGTACTTC.

About this clonotype: A much larger clone lies a single base off, so this may be a read error. The chain carries TRBV12-3 or TRBV12-4 and TRBJ2-5; the D gene could be TRBD1 or TRBD2 (5 bases each). This CDR3 region has 14 residues. The DNA of the CDR3 is TGTGCCAGCAGTTCAGGGACGGTGAGAGAGGCCCAGTACTTC. Translated: CASSSGTVREAQYF.

This clonotype was counted between two and nine times. V gene TRBV27 combines with J gene TRBJ2-1; 9 bases map to TRBD1. This CDR3 has 15 residues. J was trimmed by 10 bases and V by 3 bases; bases with no gene match: 10. The V gene's germline CDR1 is MNHEY and CDR2 SMNVEV (reference sequence). CDR3 sequence (DNA): TGTGCCAGCAGTTTCCCCGGGACAGGGTCTTCGGAGCAGTTCTTC. Translated: CASSFPGTGSSEQFF.

The rearrangement joins TRBV4-1 to TRBJ1-6, with no clear D. V was shortened by 7 bases and J by 7 bases, with 14 bases between the two germline ends. Germline CDR1 is MGHRA and CDR2 is YSYEKL. The CDR3 spans 14 residues. This CDR3 is CASKEWAGNSPLHF. Here the CDR3 DNA reads TGCGCCAGCAAGGAGTGGGCGGGAAATTCACCCCTCCACTTT.

This clonotype has more than one count but fewer than ten. The V call is TRBV14, the J call TRBJ2-5; possibly TRBD2 for D (6 bases). CDR3 length equals 17 residues. The V end lost 0 bases, the J end lost 0 bases, and 14 bases lay between the germline ends. Germline assignment: CDR1 SGHDN and CDR2 FVKESK. CDR3 in DNA: TGTGCCAGCAGCCAAGATGAGGGTGCGGGGTACCAAGAGACCCAGTACTTC. Amino acid sequence: CASSQDEGAGYQETQYF.

The table lists this clonotype with a few counts. The chain combines TRBV20-1 with TRBJ2-3; 7 positions match TRBD2. The CDR3 is made up of 12 amino acids. Germline CDR1 is DFQATT and CDR2 is SNEGSKA (reference sequence). J gave up 10 bases and V 7 bases, and 11 bases lay outside the gene matches. The CDR3 sequence: CSGIAGRDPQYF. CDR3 in DNA: TGCAGTGGTATAGCTGGGAGGGATCCGCAGTATTTT.

This clonotype was picked up a small number of times. The chain joins TRBV4-2 to TRBJ2-3; TRBD2 might be the D (7 bases). V lost 8 bases, J lost 1 base, and 16 bases lay in between. The CDR3 is 15 residues long. Germline V lookup: CDR1 LGHNA, CDR2 YNFKEQ. The CDR3 nucleotides are TGTGCCAGCGGAATTAGGGGGGGCCGCACAGATACGCAGTATTTT. Its protein is CASGIRGGRTDTQYF.

Only a few counts were recorded for this clonotype. The V gene is TRBV5-1, the J gene TRBJ2-3; D is undetermined. Per the germline V gene, CDR1 is SGHRS and CDR2 is YFSETQ. V lost 5 bases, J lost 1 base, and 11 bases lay in between. This CDR3 contains 14 residues. The chain's CDR3 is CASRWGYRTDTQYF. The CDR3 DNA reads TGCGCCAGCAGATGGGGTTACCGCACAGATACGCAGTATTTT.

This clonotype was recorded at least ten times. The V call is TRBV14, the J call TRBJ2-4; D ambiguous. The CDR3 consists of 13 residues. Between the trimmed V and J ends, which lost 4 bases and 9 bases, there was a span of 13 bases. Germline CDR1 and CDR2: SGHDN and FVKESK. The chain's CDR3 is CASSRVPVGIQYF. In DNA form, the CDR3 reads TGTGCCAGCAGCCGCGTACCTGTCGGCATTCAGTACTTC.

This rearrangement joins TRBV6-5 to TRBJ2-3; 8 bases are a match to TRBD1. Per the germline V gene, CDR1 is MNHEY and CDR2 is SVGAGI. V lost 0 bases to trimming and J lost 9 bases; unmatched junction nucleotides: 2. The CDR3 has 13 amino acids. CDR3 nucleotide sequence: TGTGCCAGCAGTTACTCGGGACAGGACACGCAGTATTTT. Protein product: CASSYSGQDTQYF.